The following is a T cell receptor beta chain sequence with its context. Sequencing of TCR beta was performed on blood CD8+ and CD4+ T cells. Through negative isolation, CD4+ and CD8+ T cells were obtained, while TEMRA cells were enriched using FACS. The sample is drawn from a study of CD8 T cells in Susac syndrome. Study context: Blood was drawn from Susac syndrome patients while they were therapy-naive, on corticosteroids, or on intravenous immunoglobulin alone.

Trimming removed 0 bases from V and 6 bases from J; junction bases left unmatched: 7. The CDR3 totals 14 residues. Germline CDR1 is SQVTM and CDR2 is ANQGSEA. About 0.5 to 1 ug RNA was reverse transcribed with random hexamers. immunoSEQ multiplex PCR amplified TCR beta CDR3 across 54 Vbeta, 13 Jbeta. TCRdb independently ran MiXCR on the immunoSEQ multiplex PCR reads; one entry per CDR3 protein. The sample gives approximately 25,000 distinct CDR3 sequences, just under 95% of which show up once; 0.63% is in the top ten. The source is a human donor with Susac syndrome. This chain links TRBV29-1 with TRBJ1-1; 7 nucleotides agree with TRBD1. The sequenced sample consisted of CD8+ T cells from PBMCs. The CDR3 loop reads CSVEDANRGSEAFF. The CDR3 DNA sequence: TGCAGCGTTGAAGACGCGAACAGGGGCTCTGAAGCTTTCTTT.